Below, 29 T cell receptor beta chains from the same sample are listed, as sequenced in a study of blood T cell repertoires in COVID-19. Method: immunoSEQ multiplex PCR; TCRdb's copy keeps in-frame clones and lacks some. The repertoire holds 150,000 to 200,000 clones, with roughly 79% as singletons. Input material: peripheral blood. The receptors were sampled from a woman aged 40 to 50 with COVID-19, enrolled during active disease.

The V gene is TRBV19, the J gene TRBJ2-7; possible D gene TRBD2, 5 bases. Trimming removed 4 bases from V and 0 bases from J, with 10 bases in between. There are 14 residues in the CDR3. Germline V gene sequence: CDR1 LNHDA, CDR2 SQIVND (reference sequence). CDR3 in DNA: TGTGCCAGTAGTACTTTACGGGACTCCTACGAGCAGTACTTC. Residues: CASSTLRDSYEQYF.

The gene calls are TRBV19 and TRBJ2-1, with D maybe TRBD2 (6 bases). Germline CDR1 is LNHDA and CDR2 is SQIVND (reference sequence). There are 16 residues in the CDR3. V was shortened by 6 bases and J by 0 bases, with 15 bases between the two germline ends. DNA for the CDR3: TGTGCCAGTAGCCGGATCCTAGCGTCCTCCTACAATGAGCAGTTCTTC. It yields the protein CASSRILASSYNEQFF. Using reference TRBV19 and TRBJ2-1 for the parts outside the CDR3, the full variable domain is DGGITQSPKYLFRKEGQNVTLSCEQNLNHDAMYWYRQDPGQGLRLIYYSQIVNDFQKGDIAEGYSVSREKKESFPLTVTSAQKNPTAFYLCASSRILASSYNEQFFGPGTRLTVL.

The V and J genes are TRBV15 and TRBJ2-1; the D is unclear. This CDR3 spans 15 amino acids. V lost 5 bases and J lost 4, with 15 bases in between. Germline CDR1 is LNHNV and CDR2 is YYDKDF (reference sequence). CDR3 bases: TGTGCCACCAGCCGCCCTGGCCAGGCTTACAATGAGCAGTTCTTC. This gives the protein CATSRPGQAYNEQFF.

The V call is TRBV7-3, the J call TRBJ2-2; no clear D. Looked up from germline, CDR1 is SGHTA and CDR2 is FQGTGA. This CDR3 spans 14 amino acids. The ends were cut back, 3 bases at V and 6 bases at J, with 11 bases in the middle. This CDR3 reads CASSFGRPSGELFF. The CDR3 nucleotides are TGTGCCAGCAGCTTTGGGCGCCCGTCCGGGGAGCTGTTTTTT.

The chain has TRBV19 and TRBJ1-4; the match to TRBD1 covers 9 bases. The CDR3 is 15 residues long. Germline lookup yields CDR1 LNHDA and CDR2 SQIVND (reference sequence). Trimming removed 4 bases from V and 11 bases from J; junction bases left unmatched: 11. Here the CDR3 reads CASSTTGQGGTKLFF. CDR3 nucleotide sequence: TGTGCCAGTAGTACGACGGGACAGGGTGGTACGAAACTGTTTTTT.

The CDR3: CASSYEGNYNSPLHF. In DNA, the CDR3 is TGTGCCAGCAGTTACGAGGGTAACTATAATTCACCCCTCCACTTT. V is TRBV6-2 or TRBV6-3 and J is TRBJ1-6; D remains ambiguous. Per the germline V gene, CDR1 is MNHEY and CDR2 is SVGEGT. The ends were cut back, 2 bases at V and 3 bases at J, with 8 bases in the middle. The CDR3 has 15 amino acids.

The gene calls are TRBV6-5 and TRBJ2-3; the D gene is possibly TRBD2 (6 bases). Trimming removed 5 bases from V and 5 bases from J, with 11 bases in between. The V gene's germline CDR1 is MNHEY and CDR2 SVGAGI. This CDR3 region has 13 residues. CDR3: CASSRGLEDTQYF. In nucleotides, the CDR3 is TGTGCCAGCAGTCGGGGGTTAGAAGATACGCAGTATTTT.

The J gene is TRBJ2-5, the V gene TRBV20-1; D is undetermined. Germline V lookup: CDR1 DFQATT, CDR2 SNEGSKA (reference sequence). The CDR3 runs 11 residues. Trimming stripped 4 bases from V and 5 bases from J, with 8 bases between. CDR3: CSATLVETQYF. The CDR3, as DNA: TGCAGTGCTACCCTAGTTGAGACCCAGTACTTC.

The CDR3 coding sequence is TGTGCCAGCAGCACCATAGCGGGGCAAGAGACCCAGTACTTC. Its protein product is CASSTIAGQETQYF. The V gene is TRBV13, the J gene TRBJ2-5; 8 bases align to TRBD2. J lost 2 bases, V lost 5 bases, and 4 bases had no gene match. Germline V gene data show CDR1 as PRHDT and CDR2 as FYEKMQ (reference sequence). This CDR3 region has 14 residues.

The rearrangement uses TRBV9 and TRBJ1-3; D is unclear. V gave up 4 bases and J gave up 1 base, with 18 bases separating them. Germline V gene lookup returns CDR1 SGDLS and CDR2 YYNGEE. The CDR3 contains 17 residues. CDR3 DNA sequence: TGTGCCAGCAGCCCCGACGGGCGTCGAGGGTCTGGAAACACCATATATTTT. Encoded protein: CASSPDGRRGSGNTIYF.

The rearrangement links TRBV30 to TRBJ1-1; the D is unclear. The germline CDR1 and CDR2 sequences are GTSNPN and SVGIG (reference sequence). The ends were cut back, 3 bases at V and 7 bases at J, with 15 bases in the middle. The CDR3 has 13 residues. CDR3 amino acids: CAWSILLTGEAFF. DNA of the CDR3: TGTGCCTGGAGCATTCTCCTAACCGGTGAAGCTTTCTTT.

V and J are TRBV27 and TRBJ1-1; TRBD1 matches 10 bases. The CDR3 covers 16 residues. Germline V gives CDR1 MNHEY, CDR2 SMNVEV (reference sequence). V shed 2 bases, J shed 4 bases, and the junction held 7 bases outside the gene matches. The CDR3 DNA reads TGTGCCAGCAGTTTAGGGACAGGGGAATGGGGCACTGAAGCTTTCTTT. This encodes CASSLGTGEWGTEAFF.

This chain links TRBV6-5 with TRBJ2-3, with 9 bases matching TRBD1. The germline gives CDR1 MNHEY, CDR2 SVGAGI. Trimming cost V 4 bases and J 3 bases; bases outside gene matches: 5. The CDR3 has 15 residues. The CDR3: CASSFDRGTTDTQYF. CDR3 in DNA: TGTGCCAGCAGTTTCGACAGGGGGACTACAGATACGCAGTATTTT.

This chain links TRBV11-3 with TRBJ2-1, with D possibly being TRBD2 (6 bases). The germline V gene has CDR1 SGHNT and CDR2 YENEEA. The CDR3 is 15 residues long. The V end lost 4 bases, the J end lost 0 bases, and 10 bases lay between the germline ends. CDR3 residues: CASSSGEDSYNEQFF. CDR3 sequence (DNA): TGTGCCAGCAGCTCGGGGGAAGACTCCTACAATGAGCAGTTCTTC.

This clone came up a few times. This chain links TRBV5-6 with TRBJ1-6, with D uncertain. CDR3 length equals 14 residues. Germline CDR1 is SGHDT and CDR2 is YYEEEE. V was pared by 0 bases and J by 10 bases, with 11 bases between. In DNA form, the CDR3 reads TGTGCCAGCAGCTTGGCCCTCCCTTCCTCACCCCTCCACTTT. This gives the protein CASSLALPSSPLHF.

The V call is TRBV7-3, the J call TRBJ2-5, with TRBD1 matching over 7 bases. The germline gives CDR1 SGHTA, CDR2 FQGTGA. This CDR3 is built from 16 residues. The ends lost 1 base at V and 4 bases at J; junction bases unmatched: 9. CDR3 in DNA: TGTGCCAGCAGCTTAAGAGGGGGCCTCACACGAGAGACCCAGTACTTC. Amino acids: CASSLRGGLTRETQYF.

This clone was seen once. The chain recombines TRBV5-1 with TRBJ1-2, with D hard to call. This CDR3 spans 12 amino acids. The germline V and J ends were trimmed by 0 bases and 5 bases, with 5 bases remaining between them. CDR1 is SGHRS and CDR2 is YFSETQ in the germline V gene. The CDR3, as DNA: TGCGCCAGCAGCTTGGACAGATATGGCTACACCTTC. Translated, it gives CASSLDRYGYTF.

This chain connects TRBV7-3 to TRBJ2-3; possible D gene TRBD1, 5 bases. The CDR3 contains 15 residues. Trimming stripped 5 bases from V and 0 bases from J, with 12 bases between. Looked up from germline, CDR1 is SGHTA and CDR2 is FQGTGA. CDR3 DNA: TGTGCCAGCAGCCCATCCGGACACAGCACAGATACGCAGTATTTT. This translates into CASSPSGHSTDTQYF.

The chain uses TRBV2 and TRBJ2-1; 7 bases match TRBD1. CDR1 and CDR2 (germline): SNHLY, FYNNEI. V lost 5 bases to trimming and J lost 7 bases; unmatched junction nucleotides: 11. This CDR3 is 15 amino acids long. This CDR3 reads CASSIGTVGLNEQFF. As DNA, the CDR3 is TGTGCCAGCAGTATAGGGACAGTGGGCCTTAATGAGCAGTTCTTC.

V gene TRBV5-5 combines with J gene TRBJ2-1; 11 bases are a match to TRBD2. Germline CDR1 and CDR2: SGHKS and YYEKEE (reference sequence). The CDR3 is 17 amino acids. V was clipped by 0 bases and J by 6 bases; unmatched bases: 8. The DNA of the CDR3 is TGTGCCAGCAGCTTGGTTAGCGGGAGGGCCACGGTCAATGAGCAGTTCTTC. The encoded protein is CASSLVSGRATVNEQFF.

The rearrangement uses TRBV19 and TRBJ2-7; 11 bases align to TRBD2. Germline-derived CDR1 and CDR2 are LNHDA and SQIVND (reference sequence). After removal of 6 bases from V and 6 bases from J, the junction contained 10 bases not matched to a gene. The CDR3 covers 15 residues. This CDR3 is CASREGGTSGPEQYF. The CDR3, as DNA: TGTGCCAGTAGAGAGGGAGGGACTAGCGGCCCCGAGCAGTACTTC.

The chain combines TRBV29-1 with TRBJ2-2; TRBD2 matches 11 bases. Germline V lookup: CDR1 SQVTM, CDR2 ANQGSEA. The CDR3 is 16 residues long. V lost 4 bases and J lost 3; bases outside the gene matches: 7. The CDR3 loop is CSVAGLAGIDTGELFF. The CDR3 DNA follows: TGCAGCGTTGCAGGACTAGCGGGTATCGACACCGGGGAGCTGTTTTTT.

CDR3 region: CASSSLAGAQETQYF. The CDR3 DNA follows: TGTGCCAGCAGCTCCCTAGCGGGGGCACAAGAGACCCAGTACTTC. The J gene is TRBJ2-5, the V gene TRBV7-3, with 10 positions matching TRBD2. The CDR3 length is 15 residues. Trimming removed 4 bases from V and 2 bases from J; junction bases left unmatched: 4. The V gene's germline CDR1 is SGHTA and CDR2 FQGTGA.

The rearrangement uses TRBV4-1 and TRBJ2-7; 7 nucleotides agree with TRBD2. CDR3 length equals 19 residues. The ends lost 4 bases at V and 3 bases at J; junction bases unmatched: 21. CDR1 is MGHRA, CDR2 YSYEKL, per germline. For the CDR3, the DNA is TGCGCCAGCAGCCGCCAAGATCCCGGCGTGACTAGCTCGAACTACGAGCAGTACTTC. Translating it yields CASSRQDPGVTSSNYEQYF.

J is TRBJ2-3 and V is TRBV10-1; possible D gene TRBD1, 6 bases. The germline V and J ends were trimmed by 10 bases and 0 bases, with 11 bases remaining between them. The CDR3 is 13 amino acids. Germline CDR1 reads WNHNN; CDR2 reads SYGVQD (reference sequence). The CDR3 bases are TGCGCCACCGGGACAACTAGCACAGATACGCAGTATTTT. It translates to CATGTTSTDTQYF.

The chain carries TRBV7-6 and TRBJ1-1; D not resolved. The CDR3 has 16 amino acids. The V gene's germline CDR1 is SGHVS and CDR2 FNYEAQ. V was shortened by 5 bases and J by 1 base, with 17 bases between the two germline ends. The CDR3 is CASSVTTSGRNTEAFF. Written as DNA, the CDR3 is TGTGCCAGCAGCGTAACTACCAGTGGGAGGAACACTGAAGCTTTCTTT.

The chain combines TRBV5-4 with TRBJ2-1, with 8 bases fitting TRBD2. V lost 4 bases and J lost 5; bases outside the gene matches: 11. Germline V CDR1 and CDR2: SGHNT, YYREEE (reference sequence). The CDR3 has 16 amino acids. The CDR3 is CASSKAAGTRDNEQFF. The CDR3 DNA reads as TGTGCCAGCAGCAAAGCCGCCGGGACTAGAGACAATGAGCAGTTCTTC.

V gene TRBV12-3 or TRBV12-4 combines with J gene TRBJ2-2; D unresolved. Trimming pared 6 bases from V and 7 bases from J, leaving 9 bases between. The CDR3 totals 12 residues. The CDR3: CASRKTVGELFF. Written as DNA, the CDR3 is TGTGCCAGCAGGAAGACTGTCGGGGAGCTGTTTTTT.

This sequence joins TRBV9 and TRBJ1-5, with 7 nucleotides matching TRBD1. Germline CDR1 is SGDLS and CDR2 is YYNGEE. The V gene end was trimmed by 3 bases and the J gene end by 3 bases; junction bases not matched to a gene: 6. The CDR3 has 15 residues. DNA of the CDR3: TGTGCCAGCAGCGCCGACAGGGACCTCAATCAGCCCCAGCATTTT. Amino acid sequence: CASSADRDLNQPQHF. Drawing the rest from reference TRBV9 and TRBJ1-5, the complete variable domain is DSGVTQTPKHLITATGQRVTLRCSPRSGDLSVYWYQQSLDQGLQFLIQYYNGEERAKGNILERFSAQQFPDLHSELNLSSLELGDSALYFCASSADRDLNQPQHFGDGTRLSIL.